Below are 30 T cell receptor beta chains sequenced from a single sample in a study of blood T cell repertoires in COVID-19. The data were produced by immunoSEQ multiplex PCR, yet TCRdb's version contains in-frame clones alone and is incomplete. This sample has some 43,000 clones, with roughly 83% found just once. Input material: peripheral blood. The receptors stem from a man in his fifties with active COVID-19.

The chain carries TRBV4-3 and TRBJ2-7; 9 nucleotides align to TRBD2. Trimming took 0 bases from V and 0 from J; bases not matched to a gene: 9. CDR3 length: 18 amino acids. Per the germline V gene, CDR1 is LGHNA and CDR2 is YSLEER. The CDR3 spells CASSQERGLAGNSYEQYF. CDR3 nucleotide sequence: TGCGCCAGCAGCCAAGAAAGAGGGCTAGCGGGGAACTCCTACGAGCAGTACTTC.

This rearrangement joins TRBV6-2 or TRBV6-3 to TRBJ2-7, with 11 bases fitting TRBD2. CDR1 and CDR2 (germline): MNHEY, SVGEGT. The ends lost 5 bases at V and 3 bases at J; junction bases unmatched: 6. This CDR3 is built from 15 residues. The CDR3 here is CASSPQGLAGYEQYF. The CDR3 nucleotides are TGTGCCAGCAGTCCCCAAGGACTAGCGGGCTACGAGCAGTACTTC.

This clone was detected only once. The J gene is TRBJ2-4, the V gene TRBV7-2; perhaps TRBD2 as D (7 bases). The germline gives CDR1 SGHTA, CDR2 FQGNSA. The CDR3 is made up of 20 amino acids. Trimming removed 0 bases at V and 1 base at J, with 22 bases between. This chain's CDR3 is CASSLAPGGARVGAKNIQYF. CDR3 DNA sequence: TGTGCCAGCAGCTTAGCGCCGGGGGGCGCGAGGGTCGGTGCCAAAAACATTCAGTACTTC.

This chain uses TRBV4-3 with TRBJ1-3; D possibly corresponds to TRBD1 (6 bases). V gave up 4 bases and J gave up 0 bases, with 19 bases separating them. Germline loops: CDR1 LGHNA, CDR2 YSLEER. This CDR3 comprises 18 residues. The CDR3 DNA is TGCGCCAGCAGCCCCACCTCGGACAGCTTAGACTCTGGAAACACCATATATTTT. This gives the protein CASSPTSDSLDSGNTIYF.

The V and J genes are TRBV9 and TRBJ1-4; TRBD1 matches at 8 bases. Germline CDR1 reads SGDLS; CDR2 reads YYNGEE. V gave up 3 bases and J gave up 9 bases; unmatched junction bases: 1. CDR3 size: 12 residues. In DNA, the CDR3 is TGTGCCAGCAGCGGACAGGGGAAAAAACTGTTTTTT. Residues: CASSGQGKKLFF.

The chain combines TRBV6-5 with TRBJ1-2, with 11 positions matching TRBD1. The V segment lost 4 bases and the J segment 7 bases; nucleotides outside the gene matches: 8. Germline V lookup: CDR1 MNHEY, CDR2 SVGAGI. CDR3 length: 15 residues. This chain's CDR3 is CASSSPGQGVGGYTF. The CDR3 region has the DNA TGTGCCAGCAGTTCCCCGGGACAGGGGGTAGGTGGCTACACCTTC.

The V call is TRBV10-1, the J call TRBJ1-4; D unresolved. Germline values: CDR1 WNHNN, CDR2 SYGVQD (reference sequence). CDR3 length equals 16 residues. V gave up 2 bases and J gave up 1 base, with 11 bases separating them. In DNA, the CDR3 is TGCGCCAGCAGTGAGGGCACCGGGTTAACTAATGAAAAACTGTTTTTT. Residues: CASSEGTGLTNEKLFF.

In its sample, this clone was seen once. The gene calls are TRBV6-1 and TRBJ1-5, with unresolved D. The germline V and J ends were trimmed by 10 bases and 0 bases, with 13 bases remaining between them. Germline CDR1 is MNHNS and CDR2 is SASEGT. The CDR3 has 14 amino acids. For the CDR3, the DNA is TGTGCCACCATGGGAGGGAATAGCAATCAGCCCCAGCATTTT. Translating gives CATMGGNSNQPQHF.

The chain combines TRBV3-1 (or the pseudogene TRBV3-2) with TRBJ1-2, with D unclear. V lost 1 base and J 8 bases, leaving 8 bases between the germline ends. The CDR3 runs to 12 residues. Germline values: CDR1 LGHDT, CDR2 YNNKEL (reference sequence). This chain's CDR3 is CASSQGSEGYTF. CDR3 DNA: TGTGCCAGCAGCCAAGGTTCAGAAGGCTACACCTTC.

The chain uses TRBV11-2 and TRBJ2-1; D may be TRBD2 (8 bases). The germline CDR1 and CDR2 sequences are SGHAT and FQNNGV. The CDR3 is made up of 18 amino acids. With 5 bases removed from V and 0 bases from J, the gap between germline ends came to 20 bases. The DNA for the CDR3 is TGTGCCAGCAGCCTTAGGGGGCAGGGGACTAGCTCCTACAATGAGCAGTTCTTC. Translated, it gives CASSLRGQGTSSYNEQFF.

The V gene is TRBV6-2 or TRBV6-3, the J gene TRBJ2-1, with D possibly TRBD2 on 7 matching bases. Germline V gene lookup returns CDR1 MNHEY and CDR2 SVGEGT. Trimming left V 2 bases short and J 3 bases short, with 11 bases between. The CDR3 consists of 15 residues. CDR3 sequence: CASSYGGAGYNEQFF. CDR3 in DNA: TGTGCCAGCAGTTACGGGGGGGCCGGCTACAATGAGCAGTTCTTC.

This chain connects TRBV28 to TRBJ1-4; a possible D gene is TRBD1 (6 bases). In germline, CDR1 is MDHEN, CDR2 SYDVKM. The CDR3 sequence is 14 residues long. Trimming took off 3 bases at V and 14 bases at J, with 19 bases between the two ends. CDR3 sequence: CASSLAGGASFLFF. The CDR3 nucleotides read TGTGCCAGCAGTTTGGCGGGGGGCGCGTCGTTTCTGTTTTTT.

CDR3 in amino acids: CASSRRGYTF. The CDR3, as DNA: TGTGCCAGCAGTCGGAGGGGCTACACCTTC. The chain joins TRBV28 to TRBJ1-2; D remains ambiguous. V was trimmed by 5 bases and J by 8 bases, leaving 6 bases between them. CDR1 is MDHEN, CDR2 SYDVKM, per germline. This CDR3 is 10 amino acids long.

As for this clone: An end of the junction does not agree with germline; a read error may underlie this. J is TRBJ1-4 and V is TRBV28; weak D call: TRBD1 (5 bases). Germline CDR1 and CDR2: MDHEN and SYDVKM. There are 15 residues in the CDR3. The CDR3 region is CASRNSGYDIRKTVF. The DNA of the CDR3 is TGTGCCAGCAGGAATTCAGGGTATGATATAAGAAAAACTGTTTTT.

The CDR3 DNA sequence: TGTGCCAGCAGCTTAAGGGGTATCACCGGGGAGCTGTTTTTT. Translated, it gives CASSLRGITGELFF. The V call is TRBV7-9, the J call TRBJ2-2; tentative D call: TRBD1 (5 bases). The V end lost 2 bases, the J end lost 4 bases, and 8 bases lay between the germline ends. Per germline, CDR1 SEHNR and CDR2 FQNEAQ (reference sequence). The CDR3 runs 14 residues.

The rearrangement uses TRBV9 and TRBJ1-6, with 10 bases identical to TRBD1. Germline loops: CDR1 SGDLS, CDR2 YYNGEE. The CDR3 is 16 amino acids. With V trimmed by 3 bases and J by 9 bases, 9 bases remained unmatched. CDR3 sequence reads: CASSATSRDRGSPLHF. CDR3 sequence (DNA): TGTGCCAGCAGCGCGACGTCCCGGGACAGGGGTTCACCCCTCCACTTT.

This clone was counted a few times. The chain couples TRBV7-2 to TRBJ1-5, with D possibly TRBD1 on 5 matching bases. Per germline, CDR1 SGHTA and CDR2 FQGNSA. V was pared by 2 bases and J by 2 bases, with 13 bases between. The CDR3 runs 16 residues. Written as DNA, the CDR3 is TGTGCCAGCAGCTTAAGTCAGGGATTGGGCAATCAGCCCCAGCATTTT. Translated: CASSLSQGLGNQPQHF.

V usage is TRBV9 and J usage is TRBJ1-6; 7 bases agree with TRBD1. V lost 3 bases to trimming and J lost 0 bases; unmatched junction nucleotides: 3. The germline V gene has CDR1 SGDLS and CDR2 YYNGEE. The CDR3 is 16 residues long. The CDR3, as DNA: TGTGCCAGCAGCGGGCGGACAGGCTCCTATAATTCACCCCTCCACTTT. Protein sequence: CASSGRTGSYNSPLHF.

V usage is TRBV7-2 and J usage is TRBJ2-7, with D possibly matching TRBD1 (6 bases). Germline lookup yields CDR1 SGHTA and CDR2 FQGNSA. V dropped 2 bases and J dropped 5 bases, with 13 bases sitting between them. This CDR3 is 14 amino acids long. The CDR3 DNA reads TGTGCCAGCAGCTTATTTTCAGGGGACGACGAGCAGTACTTC. It encodes CASSLFSGDDEQYF.

The DNA for the CDR3 is TGTGCCAGCTCACTCGGACTAGCGGGGGAACAACATGAGCAGTTCTTC. Its protein product is CASSLGLAGEQHEQFF. The chain couples TRBV18 to TRBJ2-1, with 13 nucleotides matching TRBD2. Trimming cost V 4 bases and J 8 bases; bases outside gene matches: 8. This CDR3 is built from 16 residues. Germline V lookup: CDR1 KGHSH, CDR2 LQKENI.

There are a few counts of this clone. The V call is TRBV3-1 (or the pseudogene TRBV3-2), the J call TRBJ1-2; 12 bases match TRBD1. Germline values: CDR1 LGHDT, CDR2 YNNKEL (reference sequence). V shed 5 bases, J shed 8 bases, and the junction held 6 bases outside the gene matches. CDR3 size: 14 residues. The CDR3 is CASSVGTGGAGYTF. The CDR3 bases are TGTGCCAGCAGCGTCGGGACAGGGGGCGCGGGCTACACCTTC.

CDR3 nucleotides: TGTGCCAGCAGTACAGGGACAGCGATGAATAATGAAAAACTGTTTTTT. It is translated as CASSTGTAMNNEKLFF. V and J are TRBV6-6 and TRBJ1-4, with 7 positions matching TRBD1. The CDR3 spans 16 residues. The V segment lost 5 bases and the J segment 4 bases; nucleotides outside the gene matches: 10. Germline assignment: CDR1 MNHNY and CDR2 SVGAGI (reference sequence).

The V gene is TRBV5-1, the J gene TRBJ2-7, with D perhaps TRBD1 (6 bases). CDR1 SGHRS and CDR2 YFSETQ come from the germline V gene. V lost 1 base to trimming and J lost 4 bases, with 18 bases between them. The CDR3 sequence is 16 residues long. The CDR3 is CASSLLVGTPFYEQYF. The CDR3 DNA is TGCGCCAGCAGCTTGTTGGTAGGGACACCTTTTTACGAGCAGTACTTC.

V and J are TRBV12-5 and TRBJ2-1; TRBD2 matches 10 bases. J gave up 7 bases and V 0 bases, and 6 bases lay outside the gene matches. This CDR3 spans 16 amino acids. Germline V gives CDR1 LGHNT, CDR2 FRNRAP. The CDR3 nucleotides read TGTGCTAGTGGTTTGGTGGCTAGCGGGGGTAGGAATGAGCAGTTCTTC. Its translation: CASGLVASGGRNEQFF.

The V call is TRBV5-4, the J call TRBJ1-4; possibly TRBD1 for D (5 bases). Looked up from germline, CDR1 is SGHNT and CDR2 is YYREEE (reference sequence). V was trimmed by 3 bases and J by 2 bases, leaving 11 bases between them. The CDR3 length is 15 residues. CDR3 protein: CASSSGGATNEKLFF. As DNA, the CDR3 is TGTGCCAGCAGCTCCGGCGGGGCTACTAATGAAAAACTGTTTTTT.

This clone has a handful of counts. DNA for the CDR3: TGTGCCAGCAGCATTCGGGACTTTTTACAAGAGACCCAGTACTTC. Protein product: CASSIRDFLQETQYF. This chain uses TRBV9 with TRBJ2-5; TRBD2 might be the D (6 bases). With 4 bases removed from V and 2 bases from J, the gap between germline ends came to 15 bases. Germline V CDR1 and CDR2: SGDLS, YYNGEE. CDR3 length: 15 residues.

The CDR3 DNA follows: TGTGCCAGCAGCCAAGGACTTTCGTATTCCACTAATGAAAAACTGTTTTTT. Protein product: CASSQGLSYSTNEKLFF. The chain couples TRBV3-1 (or the pseudogene TRBV3-2) to TRBJ1-4; D remains ambiguous. Germline CDR1 LGHDT, CDR2 YNNKEL (reference sequence). V was clipped by 1 base and J by 2 bases, with 14 bases between them. This CDR3 has 17 amino acids.

This chain connects TRBV25-1 to TRBJ1-1, with D unresolved. This CDR3 has 14 residues. Trimming left V 1 base short and J 1 base short, with 7 bases between. Germline-derived CDR1 and CDR2 are MGHDK and SYGVNS. CDR3 nucleotide sequence: TGTGCCAGCAGTGAATCAGGCTGGAACACTGAAGCTTTCTTT. Its protein is CASSESGWNTEAFF.

The chain is built from TRBV13 and TRBJ2-7; the match to TRBD2 covers 9 bases. CDR1 and CDR2 (germline): PRHDT, FYEKMQ (reference sequence). The CDR3 has 17 residues. J lost 4 bases, V lost 0 bases, and 10 bases had no gene match. The CDR3 DNA follows: TGTGCCAGCAGCTTAGGCCCCCTAGCGGGGCTAGGGTACGAGCAGTACTTC. Protein product: CASSLGPLAGLGYEQYF.

J is TRBJ1-1 and V is TRBV11-2; D may be TRBD1 (5 bases). The CDR3 runs 12 residues. V was clipped by 4 bases and J by 5 bases, with 8 bases between them. The germline CDR1 and CDR2 sequences are SGHAT and FQNNGV. The CDR3 sequence: CASSSGGTEAFF. The CDR3, as DNA: TGTGCCAGCAGCTCGGGGGGGACTGAAGCTTTCTTT.